The 21 T cell receptor beta chains given below trace back to one sample, sequenced in a study of blood T cell repertoires in COVID-19. The repertoire was sequenced with immunoSEQ multiplex PCR; TCRdb's copy has only in-frame clones and lacks some. The data contain fewer than 250,000 clones, around four fifths of them seen just once; the ten biggest clones take up around 1.9%. The sample comprised peripheral blood. The receptors come from a woman older than 75 with acute or convalescent COVID-19.

The CDR3 DNA is TGTGCCAGCAGCTTAGCGGCGCTAGCGGGGAAATTCACAGATACGCAGTATTTT. Translation: CASSLAALAGKFTDTQYF. The J gene is TRBJ2-3, the V gene TRBV7-2; 9 bases map to TRBD2. CDR1 is SGHTA and CDR2 is FQGNSA in the germline V gene. With V trimmed by 0 bases and J by 2 bases, 9 bases remained unmatched. The CDR3 extends over 18 amino acids. The full variable domain, with the rest looked up from reference TRBV7-2 and TRBJ2-3, is GAGVSQSPSNKVTEKGKDVELRCDPISGHTALYWYRQSLGQGLEFLIYFQGNSAPDKSGLPSDRFSAERTGGSVSTLTIQRTQQEDSAVYLCASSLAALAGKFTDTQYFGPGTRLTVL.

CDR3 in DNA: TGTGCCAGCAGTTACCTTAGTGCAGAGCAGTACTTC. Translation: CASSYLSAEQYF. This chain connects TRBV6-5 to TRBJ2-7; D gene unclear. The V gene's germline CDR1 is MNHEY and CDR2 SVGAGI. The V end lost 2 bases, the J end lost 7 bases, and 9 bases lay between the germline ends. The CDR3 is 12 residues long.

The chain joins TRBV7-6 to TRBJ2-1; tentatively, D is TRBD2 (5 bases). V lost 1 base and J 1 base, leaving 8 bases between the germline ends. The germline CDR1 and CDR2 sequences are SGHVS and FNYEAQ. CDR3 length equals 15 residues. The CDR3 loop is CASSLVPGSYNEQFF. As DNA, the CDR3 is TGTGCCAGCAGCTTAGTTCCGGGATCCTACAATGAGCAGTTCTTC.

The chain couples TRBV7-8 to TRBJ2-1; D is possibly TRBD1 (6 bases). Germline CDR1 reads SGHVS; CDR2 reads FQNEAQ. Trimming took off 5 bases at V and 4 bases at J, with 15 bases between the two ends. The CDR3 totals 15 residues. The CDR3 DNA is TGTGCCAGCAGCAAACGACGGACAGAATACAATGAGCAGTTCTTC. Protein sequence: CASSKRRTEYNEQFF.

The chain carries TRBV6-5 and TRBJ2-1, with TRBD2 matching over 14 bases. V shed 6 bases, J shed 7 bases, and the junction held 5 bases outside the gene matches. This CDR3 contains 15 residues. CDR1 MNHEY and CDR2 SVGAGI come from the germline V gene. In DNA form, the CDR3 reads TGTGCCAGCAGCCAGGGACTAGCGGGGGTGAATGAGCAGTTCTTC. This codes for CASSQGLAGVNEQFF.

The gene calls are TRBV3-1 (or the pseudogene TRBV3-2) and TRBJ1-1; perhaps TRBD1 as D (5 bases). In germline, CDR1 is LGHDT, CDR2 YNNKEL (reference sequence). The CDR3 contains 14 residues. The germline V and J ends were trimmed by 4 bases and 4 bases, with 13 bases remaining between them. CDR3 sequence: CASSRPGRFTEAFF. The CDR3, as DNA: TGTGCCAGCAGCCGCCCAGGGAGGTTCACTGAAGCTTTCTTT.

The V and J genes are TRBV18 and TRBJ2-1, with 7 bases aligning to TRBD1. Germline V lookup: CDR1 KGHSH, CDR2 LQKENI. Unmatched junction bases numbered 2, after V lost 1 base and J lost 5 bases. The CDR3 totals 14 residues. The CDR3 spells CASSPRQGHNEQFF. The DNA for the CDR3 is TGTGCCAGCTCACCACGACAGGGCCACAATGAGCAGTTCTTC.

This clone occurred a few times. The chain combines TRBV2 with TRBJ1-4; 9 nucleotides line up with TRBD1. The V segment lost 1 base and the J segment 15 bases; nucleotides outside the gene matches: 0. This CDR3 comprises 11 residues. Germline assignment: CDR1 SNHLY and CDR2 FYNNEI. DNA for the CDR3: TGTGCCAGCAGTGAAGGACAGGGGGTGTTTTTT. Its protein is CASSEGQGVFF.

The chain joins TRBV7-2 to TRBJ1-1; tentatively, D is TRBD1 (5 bases). The V and J ends lost 3 bases and 2 bases respectively, with 10 bases between them. The CDR3 spans 14 residues. The germline gives CDR1 SGHTA, CDR2 FQGNSA. CDR3 amino acids: CASSFGGGNTEAFF. CDR3 nucleotide sequence: TGTGCCAGCAGCTTTGGGGGAGGCAACACTGAAGCTTTCTTT.

The chain couples TRBV9 to TRBJ2-2; tentatively, D is TRBD2 (6 bases). Germline lookup yields CDR1 SGDLS and CDR2 YYNGEE. V was trimmed by 3 bases and J by 2 bases, leaving 20 bases between them. The CDR3 length is 18 residues. CDR3 sequence (DNA): TGTGCCAGCAGCGCGACCCCCTCCGGGGGTCTCAACACCGGGGAGCTGTTTTTT. Protein product: CASSATPSGGLNTGELFF.

The rearrangement links TRBV5-5 to TRBJ2-1; the D is unclear. Germline CDR1 and CDR2: SGHKS and YYEKEE (reference sequence). The CDR3 is 12 residues long. Trimming stripped 1 base from V and 4 bases from J, with 3 bases between. Here the CDR3 reads CASSLQYNEQFF. The CDR3 nucleotides are TGTGCCAGCAGCTTGCAGTACAATGAGCAGTTCTTC. The variable domain in full, completed from reference TRBV5-5 and TRBJ2-1, reads DAGVTQSPTHLIKTRGQQVTLRCSPISGHKSVSWYQQVLGQGPQFIFQYYEKEERGRGNFPDRFSARQFPNYSSELNVNALLLGDSALYLCASSLQYNEQFFGPGTRLTVL.

The rearrangement links TRBV6-5 to TRBJ1-3, with 8 bases matching TRBD1. Trimming at V came to 0 bases and at J to 5 bases, leaving 6 bases not matched to a gene. The germline V gene encodes CDR1 MNHEY and CDR2 SVGAGI. CDR3 length: 16 residues. DNA of the CDR3: TGTGCCAGCAGTTACTCGGGGACAGGCCGGAGAAACACCATATATTTT. Protein product: CASSYSGTGRRNTIYF.

This clone was counted between two and nine times. J is TRBJ2-7 and V is TRBV6-2 or TRBV6-3; 7 nucleotides align to TRBD1. The CDR3 runs to 15 residues. V lost 5 bases and J lost 2; bases outside the gene matches: 9. The germline CDR1 and CDR2 sequences are MNHEY and SVGEGT. The CDR3 here is CASSQPRQGAYEQYF. CDR3 DNA sequence: TGTGCCAGCAGTCAGCCAAGACAGGGTGCCTACGAGCAGTACTTC.

V usage is TRBV19 and J usage is TRBJ1-4, with D perhaps TRBD1 (5 bases). The CDR3 has 13 amino acids. Trimming left V 8 bases short and J 8 bases short, with 15 bases between. Germline CDR1 reads LNHDA; CDR2 reads SQIVND (reference sequence). The CDR3 protein is CASSWATGEKLFF. CDR3 coding DNA: TGTGCCAGTTCGTGGGCAACAGGCGAAAAACTGTTTTTT. Drawing the rest from reference TRBV19 and TRBJ1-4, the complete variable domain is DGGITQSPKYLFRKEGQNVTLSCEQNLNHDAMYWYRQDPGQGLRLIYYSQIVNDFQKGDIAEGYSVSREKKESFPLTVTSAQKNPTAFYLCASSWATGEKLFFGSGTQLSVL.

This rearrangement joins TRBV3-1 (or the pseudogene TRBV3-2) to TRBJ1-2, with 7 bases lining up with TRBD1. V was pared by 3 bases and J by 6 bases, with 4 bases of the junction left unmatched. The CDR3 covers 13 residues. Germline V gene lookup returns CDR1 LGHDT and CDR2 YNNKEL (reference sequence). CDR3 in DNA: TGTGCCAGCAGCCATACAGGGGCACATGGCTACACCTTC. This encodes CASSHTGAHGYTF.

The V gene is TRBV18, the J gene TRBJ2-1; D is perhaps TRBD1 (6 bases). The V gene's germline CDR1 is KGHSH and CDR2 LQKENI. The length of the CDR3 is 14 residues. Deletions cut 3 bases from V and 9 bases from J, with 15 bases between. The CDR3 bases are TGTGCCAGCTCACCCTGGGACACCCATTTTGAGCAGTTCTTC. This encodes CASSPWDTHFEQFF.

The V call is TRBV9, the J call TRBJ2-1; 11 nucleotides align to TRBD2. Germline trimming cut 4 bases from V and 3 bases from J; bases unmatched to any gene: 12. Germline V gene lookup returns CDR1 SGDLS and CDR2 YYNGEE. The CDR3 has 18 residues. The CDR3 here is CASSSGLAGSIGYNEQFF. The CDR3 DNA reads TGTGCCAGCAGCTCAGGACTAGCGGGTTCGATAGGCTACAATGAGCAGTTCTTC.

Here the CDR3 reads CASSPTGTTPEKLFF. CDR3 bases: TGTGCCAGCAGCCCGACCGGGACAACGCCTGAAAAACTGTTTTTT. This chain links TRBV7-9 with TRBJ1-4; TRBD1 is a possible D gene (6 bases). The CDR3 is 15 amino acids. V gave up 5 bases and J gave up 7 bases, with 17 bases separating them. From germline, CDR1 is SEHNR and CDR2 FQNEAQ (reference sequence).

The rearrangement joins TRBV23-1 to TRBJ2-1, with a weak D call TRBD1 (5 bases). TRBV23-1 is an open reading frame, and its role is uncertain. The CDR3 length is 15 residues. V dropped 0 bases and J dropped 6 bases, with 12 bases sitting between them. The CDR3 loop is CASSQSGPLGNEQFF. The CDR3 bases are TGCGCCAGCAGTCAATCGGGGCCCTTAGGCAATGAGCAGTTCTTC.

This chain uses TRBV11-3 with TRBJ2-1; possibly TRBD2 for D (6 bases). From germline, CDR1 is SGHNT and CDR2 YENEEA. Trimming removed 2 bases at V and 4 bases at J, with 12 bases between. There are 15 residues in the CDR3. This chain's CDR3 is CASSLSGDSYNEQFF. The CDR3 DNA reads TGTGCCAGCAGCTTATCGGGAGATTCGTACAATGAGCAGTTCTTC.

There are a few counts of this clone. This sequence joins TRBV6-6 and TRBJ1-2; 8 bases align to TRBD1. With 7 bases clipped from V and 7 bases from J, the junction kept 14 bases outside the gene matches. The CDR3 sequence is 15 residues long. Germline values: CDR1 MNHNY, CDR2 SVGAGI (reference sequence). The CDR3 sequence is CASNPFRGRSSGYTF. In DNA form, the CDR3 reads TGTGCCAGCAATCCATTCAGGGGGCGCAGTTCTGGCTACACCTTC.